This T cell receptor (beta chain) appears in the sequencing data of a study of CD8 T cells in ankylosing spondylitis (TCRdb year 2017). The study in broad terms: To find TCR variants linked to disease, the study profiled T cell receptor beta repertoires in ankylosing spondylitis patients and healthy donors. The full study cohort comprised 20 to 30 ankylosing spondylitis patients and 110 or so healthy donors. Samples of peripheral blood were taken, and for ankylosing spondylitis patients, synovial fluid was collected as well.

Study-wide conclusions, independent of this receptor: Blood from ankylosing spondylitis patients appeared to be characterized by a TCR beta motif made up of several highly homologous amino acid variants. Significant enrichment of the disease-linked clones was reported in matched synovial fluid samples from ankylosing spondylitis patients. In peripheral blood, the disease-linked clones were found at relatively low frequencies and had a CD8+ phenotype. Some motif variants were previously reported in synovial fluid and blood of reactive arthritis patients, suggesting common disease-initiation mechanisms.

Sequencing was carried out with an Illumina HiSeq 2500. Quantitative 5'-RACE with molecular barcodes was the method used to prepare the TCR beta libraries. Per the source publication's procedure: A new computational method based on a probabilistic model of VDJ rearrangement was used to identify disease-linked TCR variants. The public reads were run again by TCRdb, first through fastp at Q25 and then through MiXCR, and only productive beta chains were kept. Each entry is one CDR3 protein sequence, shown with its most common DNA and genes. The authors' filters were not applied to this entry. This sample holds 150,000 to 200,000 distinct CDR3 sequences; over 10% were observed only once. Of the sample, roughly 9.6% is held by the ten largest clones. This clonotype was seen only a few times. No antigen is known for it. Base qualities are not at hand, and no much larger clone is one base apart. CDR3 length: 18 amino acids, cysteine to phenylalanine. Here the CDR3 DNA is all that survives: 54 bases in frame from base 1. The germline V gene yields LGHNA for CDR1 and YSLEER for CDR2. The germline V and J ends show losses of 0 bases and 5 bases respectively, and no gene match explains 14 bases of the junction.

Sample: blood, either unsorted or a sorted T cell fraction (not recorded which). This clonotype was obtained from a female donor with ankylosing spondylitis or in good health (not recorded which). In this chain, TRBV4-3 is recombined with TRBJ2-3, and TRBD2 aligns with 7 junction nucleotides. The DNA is TGCGCCAGCAGCCAAGATACTTTCGTGCGGGAGTCGGTAGATACGCAGTATTTT. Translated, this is CASSQDTFVRESVDTQYF.